The rows below give T cell receptor beta chains drawn from one sample of a study of patients and donors after allogeneic stem cell transplantation. MiXCR was run by TCRdb on the RT-PCR reads, yielding one entry per CDR3 protein. The data hold roughly 230,000 distinct CDR3 sequences, with 14% observed a single time. Sequenced material: blood, either unsorted or a sorted T cell fraction (not recorded which). The receptors were gathered from a human donor who was either an allogeneic HSCT recipient or a stem cell or donor lymphocyte infusion donor (not recorded which). It is not recorded whose cells these are; they may come from a transplant donor. Each CDR3 is given with its conserved first and last residue.

V: TRBV24-1
CDR3: CATSDPRQRTDTQYF

V: TRBV4-1
CDR3: CASSQAWEGTPGNTIYF

V: TRBV6-1
CDR3: CASSKGIGGNQPQHF

V: TRBV4-1
CDR3: CASSQAGQDNSPLHF

V: TRBV7-8
CDR3: CASSLTTGGRNQPQHF

V: TRBV28
CDR3: CASSLTGSPYGYTF

V: TRBV5-1
CDR3: CASSLGVDTEAFF

V: TRBV12-3/TRBV12-4
CDR3: CASSLRGPYEQYF

V: TRBV5-1
CDR3: CASNRDPREKTQYF

V: TRBV30
CDR3: CAWSVTRTEQYF

V: TRBV11-2
CDR3: CASSLGTGSVRQETQYF

V: TRBV28
CDR3: CASSSYRDRGTDTQYF

V: TRBV7-2
CDR3: CASSQALLRNEQFF

V: TRBV4-2
CDR3: CASSQRASGGFLMNTQYF

V: TRBV12-3/TRBV12-4
CDR3: CATGTGYGYTF

V: TRBV29-1
CDR3: CSVHLQGNEAFF

V: TRBV5-1
CDR3: CASSLADFQETQYF

V: TRBV7-2
CDR3: CASSPRGSGRDTQYF

V: TRBV5-1
CDR3: CASSGTSGGAAEQFF

V: TRBV7-2
CDR3: CASSRTGGRTDTQYF

V: TRBV5-6
CDR3: CASSRRTENSPLHF

V: TRBV20-1
CDR3: CSGEGVRTEAFF

V: TRBV7-2
CDR3: CASSLGGSGYGYTF

V: TRBV6-6
CDR3: CASSSWTGVLHF

V: TRBV5-1
CDR3: CASSKDRGYDGYTF

V: TRBV2
CDR3: CASSYDRSSYNEQFF

V: TRBV6-5
CDR3: CASSYGGGPEKLFF

V: TRBV6-4
CDR3: CASSDETDTQYF

V: TRBV5-6
CDR3: CASSVRSRAYEQYF

V: TRBV6-5
CDR3: CASSYSGGGQYF

V: TRBV12-3/TRBV12-4
CDR3: CASSLEGRDEKLFF

V: TRBV10-3
CDR3: CAISESVLAEYNEQFF

V: TRBV5-1
CDR3: CASSLERKDTIYF

V: TRBV7-8
CDR3: CASSDGTTRHNEQFF

V: TRBV7-9
CDR3: CARFDREGSSGQPQHF

V: TRBV30
CDR3: CAWRYGANTGELFF

V: TRBV2
CDR3: CASCRDSQEKLFF

V: TRBV6-6
CDR3: CASSGTGVGYTF

V: TRBV2
CDR3: CASSVETTNTQYF

V: TRBV19
CDR3: CASSISGVGTQYF

V: TRBV4-3
CDR3: CASSHAGGGGTEAFF

V: TRBV6-1
CDR3: CASNPIKGQTNTEAFF

V: TRBV5-1
CDR3: CASSPGPTGEQYF

V: TRBV7-2
CDR3: CASSLRGQGARTDTQYF

V: TRBV27
CDR3: CASSQGSGGATETQYF

V: TRBV5-1
CDR3: CASSLALMGPTRDEQFF

V: TRBV12-5
CDR3: CASGLHPPGTHGNTIYF

V: TRBV5-1
CDR3: CASSFTGGDEKLFF

V: TRBV4-3
CDR3: CASSPPALAGDNSYEQYF

V: TRBV29-1
CDR3: CSVENPRGAGSYEQYF

V: TRBV7-9
CDR3: CASSLGRAFF

V: TRBV4-1
CDR3: CASSQDPQGNTEAFF

V: TRBV6-2/TRBV6-3
CDR3: CASSYWRDQPQHF

V: TRBV20-1
CDR3: CSGEAGGAYNEQFF

V: TRBV20-1
CDR3: CSAARDRAYEQYF

V: TRBV6-5
CDR3: CASSYTRVEAETQYF

V: TRBV5-1
CDR3: CASSFGTGEGYGYTF

V: TRBV20-1
CDR3: CSARDPGSLEKLFF

V: TRBV20-1
CDR3: CSAQHRDNNEKLFF